These 9 T cell receptor beta chains were sequenced from one sample in a study of Ad26.COV2.S vaccination and SARS-CoV-2 variants. Data came from immunoSEQ multiplex PCR; TCRdb stores just in-frame clones and leaves some out. The sample yields about 350,000 clones, roughly nine tenths seen once. The source material was peripheral blood, sampled after recovery from COVID-19. These receptors all stem from a human donor who had recovered from COVID-19.

This chain joins TRBV7-9 and TRBJ1-1; maybe TRBD1 (5 bases). V was cut by 2 bases and J by 0 bases, with 13 bases left in between. The CDR3 is 16 amino acids. Germline CDR1 reads SEHNR; CDR2 reads FQNEAQ (reference sequence). In DNA, the CDR3 is TGTGCCAGCAGCTTACCGACAGCTCTCATGAACACTGAAGCTTTCTTT. Amino acid sequence: CASSLPTALMNTEAFF. The variable domain in full, completed from reference TRBV7-9 and TRBJ1-1, reads DTGVSQNPRHKITKRGQNVTFRCDPISEHNRLYWYRQTLGQGPEFLTYFQNEAQLEKSRLLSDRFSAERPKGSFSTLEIQRTEQGDSAMYLCASSLPTALMNTEAFFGQGTRLTVV.

The rearrangement joins TRBV6-5 to TRBJ2-4; 7 bases are shared with TRBD1. This CDR3 is built from 15 residues. Germline assignment: CDR1 MNHEY and CDR2 SVGAGI. V was clipped by 2 bases and J by 9 bases; unmatched bases: 10. The CDR3 region is CASSYEGALGSIQYF. The CDR3 DNA is TGTGCCAGCAGTTACGAGGGGGCCCTAGGGAGCATTCAGTACTTC.

A remark on this clone: A read error may produce the germline difference seen at one junction end. CDR3 in amino acids: CASSYYPGLAETQYF. CDR3 bases: TGTGCCAGCAGCTACTACCCGGGACTAGCAGAGACCCAGTACTTC. This rearrangement joins TRBV6-5 to TRBJ2-5, with 9 positions matching TRBD2. The CDR3 length is 15 residues. Looked up from germline, CDR1 is MNHEY and CDR2 is SVGAGI.

The chain recombines TRBV10-3 with TRBJ2-3, with D possibly being TRBD1 (6 bases). This CDR3 is built from 15 residues. V lost 6 bases and J 2 bases, leaving 15 bases between the germline ends. Germline V gives CDR1 ENHRY, CDR2 SYGVKD. The CDR3 is CAIRQRGSDTDTQYF. The DNA of the CDR3 is TGTGCCATCAGACAGAGGGGGTCCGACACAGATACGCAGTATTTT.

The chain joins TRBV18 to TRBJ2-3, with 9 bases fitting TRBD2. The CDR3 is made up of 19 amino acids. J lost 4 bases, V lost 3 bases, and 17 bases had no gene match. The germline CDR1 and CDR2 sequences are KGHSH and LQKENI. CDR3 sequence: CASSPFVTRGGHSADTQYF. The CDR3 DNA sequence: TGTGCCAGCTCACCCTTCGTGACGCGGGGGGGCCATAGTGCAGATACGCAGTATTTT.

This rearrangement joins TRBV7-9 to TRBJ2-2; D remains ambiguous. The germline gives CDR1 SEHNR, CDR2 FQNEAQ (reference sequence). V was clipped by 0 bases and J by 6 bases, with 5 bases between them. The length of the CDR3 is 13 residues. Here the CDR3 reads CASSLAQAGELFF. The CDR3 DNA is TGTGCCAGCAGCTTAGCGCAGGCCGGGGAGCTGTTTTTT.

This chain links TRBV27 with TRBJ2-7; possibly TRBD1 for D (5 bases). This CDR3 comprises 13 residues. Germline V gives CDR1 MNHEY, CDR2 SMNVEV (reference sequence). Trimming took 3 bases from V and 2 from J, leaving 8 bases between them. This CDR3 is CASSFGRAYEQYF. In nucleotides, the CDR3 is TGTGCCAGCAGTTTCGGCAGGGCCTACGAGCAGTACTTC.

This chain connects TRBV5-6 to TRBJ2-3, with 10 nucleotides matching TRBD1. There are 15 residues in the CDR3. The germline gives CDR1 SGHDT, CDR2 YYEEEE. The V segment lost 0 bases and the J segment 4 bases; nucleotides outside the gene matches: 2. CDR3 loop: CASSLAGQGADTQYF. In DNA form, the CDR3 reads TGTGCCAGCAGCTTGGCCGGACAGGGGGCAGATACGCAGTATTTT.

This chain connects TRBV2 to TRBJ1-1; TRBD1 aligns across 9 bases. The ends lost 10 bases at V and 3 bases at J; junction bases unmatched: 6. Germline V gene lookup returns CDR1 SNHLY and CDR2 FYNNEI. This CDR3 comprises 13 residues. DNA for the CDR3: TGTGCCAATAGACAGGGGGGGGACACTGAAGCTTTCTTT. Its protein is CANRQGGDTEAFF.